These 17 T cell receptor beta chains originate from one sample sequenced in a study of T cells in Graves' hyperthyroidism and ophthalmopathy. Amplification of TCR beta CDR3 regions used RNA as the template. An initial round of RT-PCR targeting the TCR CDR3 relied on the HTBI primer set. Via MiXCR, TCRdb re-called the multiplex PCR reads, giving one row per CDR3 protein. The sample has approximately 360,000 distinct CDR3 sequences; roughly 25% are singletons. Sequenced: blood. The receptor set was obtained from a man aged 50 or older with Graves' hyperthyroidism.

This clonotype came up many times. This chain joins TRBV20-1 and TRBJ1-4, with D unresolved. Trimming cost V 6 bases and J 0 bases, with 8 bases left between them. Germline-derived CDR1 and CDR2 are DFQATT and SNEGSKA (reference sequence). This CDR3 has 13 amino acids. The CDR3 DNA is TGCAGTGCCCCCTACCCAACTAATGAAAAACTGTTTTTT. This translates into CSAPYPTNEKLFF.

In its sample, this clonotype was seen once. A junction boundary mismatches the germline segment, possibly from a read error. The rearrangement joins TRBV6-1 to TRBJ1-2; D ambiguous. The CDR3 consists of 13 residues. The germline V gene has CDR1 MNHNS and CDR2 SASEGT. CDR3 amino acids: CASGEVGNYGYTF. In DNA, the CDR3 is TGTGCCAGCGGTGAAGTCGGTAACTATGGCTACACCTTC.

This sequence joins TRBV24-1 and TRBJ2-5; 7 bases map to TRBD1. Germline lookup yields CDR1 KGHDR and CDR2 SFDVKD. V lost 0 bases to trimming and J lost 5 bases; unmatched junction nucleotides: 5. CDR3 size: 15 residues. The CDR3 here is CATSDLRGQRETQYF. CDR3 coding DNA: TGTGCCACCAGTGATTTGCGGGGACAGAGGGAGACCCAGTACTTC.

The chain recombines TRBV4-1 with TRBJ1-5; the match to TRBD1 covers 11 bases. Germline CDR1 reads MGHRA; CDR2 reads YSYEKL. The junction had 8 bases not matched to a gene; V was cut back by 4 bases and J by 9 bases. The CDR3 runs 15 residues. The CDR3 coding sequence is TGCGCCAGCAGCCCCAGGACAGGGGGCGAGAGGCCCCAGCATTTT. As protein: CASSPRTGGERPQHF.

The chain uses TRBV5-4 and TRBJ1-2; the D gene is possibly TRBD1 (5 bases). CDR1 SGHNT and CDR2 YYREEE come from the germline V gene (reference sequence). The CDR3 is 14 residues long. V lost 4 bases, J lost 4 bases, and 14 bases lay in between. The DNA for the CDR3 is TGTGCCAGCAGCCAAATAACAGGTTTCTATGGCTACACCTTC. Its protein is CASSQITGFYGYTF.

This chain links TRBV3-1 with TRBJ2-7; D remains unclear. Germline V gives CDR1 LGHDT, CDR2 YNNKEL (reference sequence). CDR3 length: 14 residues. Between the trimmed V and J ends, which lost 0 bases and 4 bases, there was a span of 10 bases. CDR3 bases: TGTGCCAGCAGCCAAGATCTTACGGGTTACGAGCAGTACTTC. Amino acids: CASSQDLTGYEQYF.

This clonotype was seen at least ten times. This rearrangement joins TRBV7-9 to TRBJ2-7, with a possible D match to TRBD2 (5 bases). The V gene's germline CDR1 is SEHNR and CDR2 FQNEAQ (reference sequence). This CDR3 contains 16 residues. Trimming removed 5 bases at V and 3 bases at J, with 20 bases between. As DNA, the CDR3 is TGTGCCAGCAGCCCCCTAGGAAGCGGAGCCTTCTACGAGCAGTACTTC. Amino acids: CASSPLGSGAFYEQYF.

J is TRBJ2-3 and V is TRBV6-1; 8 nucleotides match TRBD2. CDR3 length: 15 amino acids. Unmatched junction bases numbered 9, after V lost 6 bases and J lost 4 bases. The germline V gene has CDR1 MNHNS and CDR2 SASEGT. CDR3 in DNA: TGTGCCAGCAGATCTCCAGGACTAGCCTCAGATACGCAGTATTTT. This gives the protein CASRSPGLASDTQYF.

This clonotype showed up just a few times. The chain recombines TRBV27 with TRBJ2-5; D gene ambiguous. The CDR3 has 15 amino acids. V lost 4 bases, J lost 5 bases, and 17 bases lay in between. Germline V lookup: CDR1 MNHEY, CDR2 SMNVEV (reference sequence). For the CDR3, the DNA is TGTGCCAGCAGTTCGGACGGCGGCCTATTTGAGACCCAGTACTTC. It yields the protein CASSSDGGLFETQYF.

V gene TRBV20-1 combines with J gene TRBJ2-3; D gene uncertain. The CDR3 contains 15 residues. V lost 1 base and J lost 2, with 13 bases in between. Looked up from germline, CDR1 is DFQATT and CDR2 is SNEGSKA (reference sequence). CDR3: CSARAHGRTTDTQYF. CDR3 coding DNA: TGCAGTGCTAGAGCTCACGGTCGAACCACAGATACGCAGTATTTT.

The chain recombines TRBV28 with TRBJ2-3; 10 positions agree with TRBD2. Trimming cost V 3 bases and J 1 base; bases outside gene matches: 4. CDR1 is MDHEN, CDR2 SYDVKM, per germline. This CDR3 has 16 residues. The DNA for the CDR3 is TGTGCCAGCAGTTTTTTGCTAGCGGGGGGCACAGATACGCAGTATTTT. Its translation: CASSFLLAGGTDTQYF.

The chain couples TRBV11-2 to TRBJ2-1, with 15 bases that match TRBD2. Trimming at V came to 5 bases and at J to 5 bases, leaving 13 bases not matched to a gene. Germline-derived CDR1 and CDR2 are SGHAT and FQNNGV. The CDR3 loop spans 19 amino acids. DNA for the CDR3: TGTGCCAGCAGCGTACGACCGATAGGACTAGCGGGAGGGAACAATGAGCAGTTCTTC. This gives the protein CASSVRPIGLAGGNNEQFF.

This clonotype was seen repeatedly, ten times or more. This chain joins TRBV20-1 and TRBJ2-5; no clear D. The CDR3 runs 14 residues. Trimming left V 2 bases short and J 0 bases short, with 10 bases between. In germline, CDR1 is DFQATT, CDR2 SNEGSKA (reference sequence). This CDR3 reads CSARPAVYQETQYF. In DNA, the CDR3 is TGCAGTGCTAGACCCGCGGTGTACCAAGAGACCCAGTACTTC.

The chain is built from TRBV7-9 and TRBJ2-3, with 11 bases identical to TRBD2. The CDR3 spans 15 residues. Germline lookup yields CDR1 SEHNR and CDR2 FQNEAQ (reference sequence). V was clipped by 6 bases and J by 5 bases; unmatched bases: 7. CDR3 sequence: CASRLLAGAGDTQYF. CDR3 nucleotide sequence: TGTGCCAGCAGACTACTAGCGGGAGCCGGAGATACGCAGTATTTT.

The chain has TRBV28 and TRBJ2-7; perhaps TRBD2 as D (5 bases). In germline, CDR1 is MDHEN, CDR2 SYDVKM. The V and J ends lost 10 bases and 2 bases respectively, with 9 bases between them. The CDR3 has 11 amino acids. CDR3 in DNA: TGTGCCACCGGGAATCCCTACGAGCAGTACTTC. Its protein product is CATGNPYEQYF.

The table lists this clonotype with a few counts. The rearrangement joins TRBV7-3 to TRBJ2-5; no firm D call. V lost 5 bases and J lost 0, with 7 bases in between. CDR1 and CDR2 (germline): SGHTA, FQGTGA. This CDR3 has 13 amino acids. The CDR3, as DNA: TGTGCCAGCAGCAGGAGTAACCAAGAGACCCAGTACTTC. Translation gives CASSRSNQETQYF.

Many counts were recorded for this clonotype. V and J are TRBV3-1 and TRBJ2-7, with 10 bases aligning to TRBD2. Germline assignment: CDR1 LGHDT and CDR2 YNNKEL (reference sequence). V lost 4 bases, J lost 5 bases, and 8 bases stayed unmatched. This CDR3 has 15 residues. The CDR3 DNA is TGTGCCAGCAGCCCTTACTTTAGCGGGAGGAACGAGCAGTACTTC. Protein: CASSPYFSGRNEQYF.